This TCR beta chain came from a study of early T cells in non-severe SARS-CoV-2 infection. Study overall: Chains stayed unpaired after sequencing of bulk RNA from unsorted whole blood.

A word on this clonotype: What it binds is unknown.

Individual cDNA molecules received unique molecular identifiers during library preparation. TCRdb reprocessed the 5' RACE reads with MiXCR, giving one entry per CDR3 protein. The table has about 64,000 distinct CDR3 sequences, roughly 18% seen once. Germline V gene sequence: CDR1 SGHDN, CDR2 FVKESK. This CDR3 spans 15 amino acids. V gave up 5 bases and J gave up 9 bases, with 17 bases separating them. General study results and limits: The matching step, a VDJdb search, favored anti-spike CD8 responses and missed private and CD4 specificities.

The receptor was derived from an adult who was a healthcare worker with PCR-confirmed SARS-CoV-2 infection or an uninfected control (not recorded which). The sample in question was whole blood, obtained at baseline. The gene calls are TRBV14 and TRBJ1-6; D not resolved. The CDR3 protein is CASSSTSGSLSPLHF. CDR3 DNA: TGTGCCAGCAGCTCAACCTCTGGGAGTCTTTCACCCCTCCACTTT. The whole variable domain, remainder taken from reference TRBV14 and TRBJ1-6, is EAGVTQFPSHSVIEKGQTVTLRCDPISGHDNLYWYRRVMGKEIKFLLHFVKESKQDESGMPNNRFLAERTGGTYSTLKVQPAELEDSGVYFCASSSTSGSLSPLHFGNGTRLTVT.